This TCR beta chain was profiled in a study of identical twins. In TCRdb, the 5' RACE reads were re-called with MiXCR into one record per CDR3 protein. The sample has 550,000 to 800,000 distinct CDR3 sequences, just over 7% seen once. These sequences were also reported in another study, on yellow fever vaccine responses in identical twins. This second study notes: Twin vaccine T cell responses reportedly seemed partly convergent, partly personalized.

The source material was PBMCs. The clonotype comes from a woman aged 18-29 years in good health.

CDR3 region: CSGTGTSGATSTDTQYF. In DNA, the CDR3 is TGCAGCGGGACGGGTACTAGCGGGGCCACTAGCACAGATACGCAGTATTTT. V gene TRBV29-1 combines with J gene TRBJ2-3; 10 bases are shared with TRBD2. Trimming at V came to 7 bases and at J to 0 bases, leaving 13 bases not matched to a gene. Per germline, CDR1 SQVTM and CDR2 ANQGSEA. This CDR3 contains 17 residues.